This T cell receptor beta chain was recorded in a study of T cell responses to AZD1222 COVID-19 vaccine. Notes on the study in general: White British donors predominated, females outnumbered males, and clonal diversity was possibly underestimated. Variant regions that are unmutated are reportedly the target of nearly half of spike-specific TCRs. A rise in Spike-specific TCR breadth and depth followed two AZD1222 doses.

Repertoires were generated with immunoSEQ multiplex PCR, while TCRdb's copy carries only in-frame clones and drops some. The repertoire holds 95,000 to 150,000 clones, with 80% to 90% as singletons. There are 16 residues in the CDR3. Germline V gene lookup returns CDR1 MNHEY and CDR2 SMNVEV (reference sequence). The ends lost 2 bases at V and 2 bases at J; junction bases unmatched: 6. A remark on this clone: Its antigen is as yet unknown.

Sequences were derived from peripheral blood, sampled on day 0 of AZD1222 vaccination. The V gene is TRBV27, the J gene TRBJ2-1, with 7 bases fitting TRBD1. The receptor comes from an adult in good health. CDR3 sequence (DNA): TGTGCCAGCAGTTTAGGTGTCGGGACAGCCTACAATGAGCAGTTCTTC. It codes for CASSLGVGTAYNEQFF.